These 16 T cell receptor beta chains originate from one sample sequenced in a study of blood T cell repertoires in COVID-19. Profiling relied on immunoSEQ multiplex PCR, and the TCRdb table lists in-frame clones only, not all of them. The sample records nearly 300,000 clones, more than 70% being singletons. Sequenced sample: peripheral blood. The source of these receptors is a woman aged 25 to 39 who had recovered from COVID-19.

This clone was seen just once. The rearrangement links TRBV6-2 or TRBV6-3 to TRBJ2-7, with 11 bases matching TRBD2. This CDR3 spans 16 amino acids. J lost 1 base, V lost 6 bases, and 8 bases had no gene match. Germline values: CDR1 MNHEY, CDR2 SVGEGT. The CDR3 is CASRPSRLAGSYEQYF. DNA of the CDR3: TGTGCCAGCAGACCTAGTAGACTAGCGGGATCCTACGAGCAGTACTTC.

The V call is TRBV4-3, the J call TRBJ2-1, with TRBD2 matching over 9 bases. From germline, CDR1 is LGHNA and CDR2 YSLEER. The V segment lost 5 bases and the J segment 5 bases; nucleotides outside the gene matches: 7. This CDR3 has 15 residues. The CDR3 coding sequence is TGCGCCAGCAGCGTGCGGGGGGGTCTGGACAATGAGCAGTTCTTC. Its protein is CASSVRGGLDNEQFF.

This rearrangement joins TRBV15 to TRBJ1-5; no firm D call. The CDR3 is 13 amino acids. Trimming stripped 8 bases from V and 3 bases from J, with 11 bases between. Germline CDR1 is LNHNV and CDR2 is YYDKDF (reference sequence). CDR3 amino acids: CATAYSFNQPQHF. CDR3 bases: TGTGCCACCGCTTACAGCTTCAATCAGCCCCAGCATTTT.

In regard to this clone: The sample contains more than one DNA sequence encoding this CDR3. The genes are TRBV7-2 and TRBJ2-3; no clear D. This CDR3 spans 13 amino acids. Looked up from germline, CDR1 is SGHTA and CDR2 is FQGNSA. V shed 1 base and J shed 6 bases, with 8 bases lying between them. The CDR3 DNA reads TGTGCCAGCAGCTTAGGGGCACTTGATACGCAGTATTTT. Translated, it gives CASSLGALDTQYF. The entire variable domain, with the rest obtained from reference TRBV7-2 and TRBJ2-3, is as follows: GAGVSQSPSNKVTEKGKDVELRCDPISGHTALYWYRQSLGQGLEFLIYFQGNSAPDKSGLPSDRFSAERTGGSVSTLTIQRTQQEDSAVYLCASSLGALDTQYFGPGTRLTVL.

The rearrangement uses TRBV11-1 and TRBJ2-7; D not certain. Trimming took off 5 bases at V and 4 bases at J, with 9 bases between the two ends. The CDR3 sequence is 12 residues long. From germline, CDR1 is SGHAT and CDR2 FQDESV (reference sequence). The CDR3 region has the DNA TGTGCCAGCAGCCCAGGAAGATACGAGCAGTACTTC. It codes for CASSPGRYEQYF.

This chain links TRBV19 with TRBJ2-5; D is perhaps TRBD1 (8 bases). The CDR3 runs to 16 residues. V was shortened by 5 bases and J by 1 base, with 17 bases between the two germline ends. Germline V lookup: CDR1 LNHDA, CDR2 SQIVND (reference sequence). CDR3 in amino acids: CASSHRQGRAQETQYF. For the CDR3, the DNA is TGTGCCAGTAGTCATCGACAGGGGAGGGCCCAAGAGACCCAGTACTTC.

The genes are TRBV27 and TRBJ1-4; 7 nucleotides line up with TRBD1. Per germline, CDR1 MNHEY and CDR2 SMNVEV (reference sequence). CDR3 length: 15 amino acids. V was clipped by 6 bases and J by 4 bases; unmatched bases: 8. The CDR3 protein is CASRSGTVFNEKLFF. CDR3 sequence (DNA): TGTGCCAGCAGATCCGGGACAGTCTTTAATGAAAAACTGTTTTTT.

The chain employs TRBV5-1 and TRBJ1-1; possible D gene TRBD1, 6 bases. The CDR3 sequence is 15 residues long. Germline V gene data show CDR1 as SGHRS and CDR2 as YFSETQ. Trimming left V 2 bases short and J 0 bases short, with 11 bases between. The chain's CDR3 is CASSLQGNLNTEAFF. CDR3 in DNA: TGCGCCAGCAGCTTACAGGGAAACTTGAACACTGAAGCTTTCTTT.

This CDR3 reads CASITQGRSATGELFF. The DNA of the CDR3 is TGTGCCAGCATTACACAGGGGCGGTCGGCCACCGGGGAGCTGTTTTTT. The gene calls are TRBV7-2 and TRBJ2-2; TRBD1 matches at 7 bases. The CDR3 has 16 residues. Germline CDR1 SGHTA, CDR2 FQGNSA. Losses at the gene ends were 7 bases for V and 4 bases for J; bases not matched to a gene: 12. Full variable domain (remainder filled in from reference TRBV7-2 and TRBJ2-2): GAGVSQSPSNKVTEKGKDVELRCDPISGHTALYWYRQSLGQGLEFLIYFQGNSAPDKSGLPSDRFSAERTGGSVSTLTIQRTQQEDSAVYLCASITQGRSATGELFFGEGSRLTVL.

The chain links TRBV2 to TRBJ1-2, with D uncertain. The CDR3 covers 15 residues. Germline CDR1 and CDR2: SNHLY and FYNNEI. The V and J ends lost 6 bases and 8 bases respectively, with 22 bases between them. CDR3: CASRVRGDGEVGYTF. The DNA of the CDR3 is TGTGCCAGCAGGGTACGGGGTGATGGGGAAGTGGGCTACACCTTC.

This clone is a singleton in its sample. V usage is TRBV4-2 and J usage is TRBJ2-1; perhaps TRBD2 as D (5 bases). Germline V gives CDR1 LGHNA, CDR2 YNFKEQ. The CDR3 sequence is 14 residues long. V dropped 0 bases and J dropped 8 bases, with 11 bases sitting between them. CDR3 sequence (DNA): TGTGCCAGCAGCCAAGATTTAGCGATCGATGAGCAGTTCTTC. Protein: CASSQDLAIDEQFF.

V gene TRBV3-1 (or the pseudogene TRBV3-2) combines with J gene TRBJ2-7; 7 bases are shared with TRBD1. The CDR3 consists of 12 residues. Germline V gene sequence: CDR1 LGHDT, CDR2 YNNKEL (reference sequence). The V segment lost 4 bases and the J segment 4 bases; nucleotides outside the gene matches: 1. The CDR3 reads CASSRQGYEQYF. The CDR3 DNA reads TGTGCCAGCAGCCGACAGGGTTACGAGCAGTACTTC.

The chain employs TRBV2 and TRBJ2-1; perhaps TRBD1 as D (7 bases). Per germline, CDR1 SNHLY and CDR2 FYNNEI. Trimming stripped 7 bases from V and 15 bases from J, with 16 bases between. The CDR3 has 11 amino acids. The CDR3 region has the DNA TGTGCCAGCAACCGGGAGACAGGGACGTTCTTC. This sequence encodes CASNRETGTFF. Full variable domain (outside the CDR3, taken from reference TRBV2 and TRBJ2-1): EPEVTQTPSHQVTQMGQEVILRCVPISNHLYFYWYRQILGQKVEFLVSFYNNEISEKSEIFDDQFSVERPDGSNFTLKIRSTKLEDSAMYFCASNRETGTFFGPGTRLTVL.

The V gene is TRBV4-3, the J gene TRBJ2-2; D uncertain. V dropped 0 bases and J dropped 4 bases, with 12 bases sitting between them. CDR3 length equals 16 residues. Germline CDR1 reads LGHNA; CDR2 reads YSLEER. CDR3 nucleotide sequence: TGCGCCAGCAGCCAAGAATACCCCGTCAGCACCGGGGAGCTGTTTTTT. This gives the protein CASSQEYPVSTGELFF.

The chain couples TRBV2 to TRBJ1-1; no clear D gene. Germline CDR1 and CDR2: SNHLY and FYNNEI. This CDR3 has 14 residues. The V end lost 2 bases, the J end lost 8 bases, and 15 bases lay between the germline ends. CDR3 region: CASSEITVLSEAFF. CDR3 bases: TGTGCCAGCAGTGAAATAACAGTTCTATCCGAAGCTTTCTTT.

This chain uses TRBV18 with TRBJ1-1; TRBD1 matches at 7 bases. Germline V lookup: CDR1 KGHSH, CDR2 LQKENI. The CDR3 is 14 amino acids. The ends lost 3 bases at V and 6 bases at J; junction bases unmatched: 7. The CDR3 DNA sequence: TGTGCCAGCTCACCTGGATGGAGGGGGCCTGAAGCTTTCTTT. Translated, it gives CASSPGWRGPEAFF.